This T cell receptor (beta chain) was profiled in a study of long-term antiretroviral therapy in people with HIV. General study results and limits: Blood draws took place between about 2003 and 2018 and possibly involved older ART regimens. No data were available on ART adherence, viral resistance or therapy changes. Versus controls, repertoires in people with HIV had narrower CDR3 length ranges.

Version v3.0 of the immunoSEQ assay was performed at survey level. Here immunoSEQ multiplex PCR was the method, and the copy in TCRdb shows in-frame clones only, minus some. Among tens of thousands of clones listed, approximately 87% were seen once. Cryopreserved PBMC numbered about 0.9-11 million per sample before DNA extraction. This CDR3 contains 15 residues. With V trimmed by 5 bases and J by 6 bases, 8 bases remained unmatched. Germline loops: CDR1 SGHVS, CDR2 FNYEAQ. Comment on this clone: What it recognizes is unknown.

The receptor was isolated from a man aged 35-49 years with HIV. The specimen was unsorted PBMCs, collected 4.8 to 5 years after starting antiretroviral therapy. The rearrangement joins TRBV7-6 to TRBJ2-3; 10 positions match TRBD2. The CDR3 loop reads CASSQAGGTMDTQYF. The CDR3 DNA sequence: TGTGCCAGCAGCCAAGCGGGAGGGACTATGGATACGCAGTATTTT.